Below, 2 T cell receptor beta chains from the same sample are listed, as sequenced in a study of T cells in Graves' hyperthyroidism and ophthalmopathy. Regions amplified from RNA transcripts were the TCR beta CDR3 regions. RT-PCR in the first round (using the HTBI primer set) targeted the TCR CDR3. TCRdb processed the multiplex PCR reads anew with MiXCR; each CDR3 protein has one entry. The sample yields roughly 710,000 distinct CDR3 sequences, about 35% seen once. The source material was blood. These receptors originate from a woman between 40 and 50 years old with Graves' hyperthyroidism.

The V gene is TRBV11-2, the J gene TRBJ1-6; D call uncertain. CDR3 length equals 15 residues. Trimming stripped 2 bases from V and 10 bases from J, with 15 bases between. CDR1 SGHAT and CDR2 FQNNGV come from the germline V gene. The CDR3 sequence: CASSLIPGSGSPLHF. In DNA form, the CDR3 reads TGTGCCAGCAGCTTAATTCCGGGCTCGGGATCACCCCTCCACTTT.

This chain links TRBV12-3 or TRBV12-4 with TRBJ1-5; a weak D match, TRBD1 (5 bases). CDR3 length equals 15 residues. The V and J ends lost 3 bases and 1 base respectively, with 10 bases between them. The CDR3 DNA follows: TGTGCCAGCAGTTTGATGGGGGGAAGCAATCAGCCCCAGCATTTT. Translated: CASSLMGGSNQPQHF.